This record looks at one T cell receptor (beta chain) sequence and its context. Its target is unknown. Produced via immunoSEQ multiplex PCR; TCRdb's table is partial and in-frame only. The sample has fewer than 850,000 clones, 90% seen once. These data belong to a study of shared clonotypes between healthy human individuals. Study-wide results and limits: Memory subsets had estimated richness that was generally smaller than that of naive subsets. Sequencing depth was predicted to influence how clonotypes are shared among donors.

CD8 memory cells included CD45RO+ cells plus CCR7-negative CD45RA+ TemRA cells. The TCR originated in a man between 18 and 29 years old in good health. Some clones in this sample may be carry-over from other donors' samples. The sample taken for sequencing was memory CD8+ T cells from PBMCs. The subset here: CD45RO+ cells pooled with CCR7-negative TemRA cells.

CDR3 in DNA: TGTGCCAGCAGCCCTCAGCGGGAGCGAGACAATGAGCAGTTCTTC. This codes for CASSPQRERDNEQFF. V usage is TRBV9 and J usage is TRBJ2-1, with 8 bases aligning to TRBD2. With 4 bases clipped from V and 5 bases from J, the junction kept 8 bases outside the gene matches. The CDR3 runs to 15 residues. Germline V gives CDR1 SGDLS, CDR2 YYNGEE.